Shown below are 23 T cell receptor beta chains from a single sample sequenced in a study of Ad26.COV2.S vaccination and SARS-CoV-2 variants. Treatment: roughly 18 received Ad26.COV2.S at low or high dose, single or two shots; about 5 received placebo; per-sample allocation not given. Samples analyzed were those drawn on day 63 after the first vaccine or placebo injection. This table comes from immunoSEQ multiplex PCR, and its TCRdb copy is limited to in-frame clones, with some not included. The sample has about 350,000 clones, around 90% seen once; the top ten hold roughly 6%. Specimen: peripheral blood, collected in a trial of Ad26.COV2.S vaccine versus placebo. The receptors stem from a person aged 18 to 59 who received the Ad26.COV2.S COVID-19 vaccine or a placebo.

As DNA, the CDR3 is TGTGCCAGCAGCGTATGGGTGAACACTGAAGCTTTCTTT. Translating it yields CASSVWVNTEAFF. V usage is TRBV9 and J usage is TRBJ1-1; D is undetermined. Trimming took 1 base from V and 0 from J, leaving 4 bases between them. Germline loops: CDR1 SGDLS, CDR2 YYNGEE. The length of the CDR3 is 13 residues.

The gene calls are TRBV18 and TRBJ2-2; D gene ambiguous. The CDR3 totals 14 residues. CDR1 is KGHSH, CDR2 LQKENI, per germline. Trimming removed 2 bases from V and 3 bases from J, with 7 bases in between. DNA of the CDR3: TGTGCCAGCTCACCATGGCAGGACACCGGGGAGCTGTTTTTT. This codes for CASSPWQDTGELFF.

The gene calls are TRBV10-3 and TRBJ1-2; D may be TRBD1 (5 bases). Germline values: CDR1 ENHRY, CDR2 SYGVKD. The V gene lost 0 bases and the J gene lost 7 bases, with 21 bases spanning the gap. The CDR3 consists of 17 residues. CDR3 amino acids: CAISESDRTGEASGYTF. The CDR3 DNA reads as TGTGCCATCAGTGAGTCGGATCGGACGGGGGAAGCCTCTGGCTACACCTTC.

The V gene is TRBV19, the J gene TRBJ2-3, with a weak D call TRBD2 (5 bases). Trimming removed 1 base at V and 0 bases at J, with 11 bases between. From germline, CDR1 is LNHDA and CDR2 SQIVND (reference sequence). CDR3 length equals 16 residues. Here the CDR3 DNA reads TGTGCCAGTAGTATAGGGACTGTTGGTAGCACAGATACGCAGTATTTT. Translating gives CASSIGTVGSTDTQYF.

This sequence joins TRBV19 and TRBJ2-3; D unresolved. Germline V gene data show CDR1 as LNHDA and CDR2 as SQIVND (reference sequence). The CDR3 runs 14 residues. V was cut by 3 bases and J by 2 bases, with 9 bases left in between. The chain's CDR3 is CASSMSRLTDTQYF. CDR3 in DNA: TGTGCCAGTAGTATGTCCAGGCTCACAGATACGCAGTATTTT.

The genes are TRBV19 and TRBJ1-5; D may be TRBD1 (5 bases). This CDR3 region has 15 residues. Germline CDR1 and CDR2: LNHDA and SQIVND (reference sequence). The V end lost 6 bases, the J end lost 4 bases, and 16 bases lay between the germline ends. CDR3 sequence: CASSSGIGFNQPQHF. The CDR3 DNA reads as TGTGCCAGTAGCTCAGGGATAGGTTTTAATCAGCCCCAGCATTTT.

This clone was observed once. The rearrangement links TRBV7-9 to TRBJ1-1; TRBD1 agrees at 7 bases. The CDR3 has 16 amino acids. Germline assignment: CDR1 SEHNR and CDR2 FQNEAQ (reference sequence). V trimming: 4 bases; J trimming: 0 bases; junction bases outside the gene matches: 8. The CDR3 bases are TGTGCCAGCAGCTCGACAGGGAACCCCATGAACACTGAAGCTTTCTTT. It encodes CASSSTGNPMNTEAFF.

J is TRBJ1-1 and V is TRBV29-1; D is undetermined. The V end lost 4 bases, the J end lost 5 bases, and 14 bases lay between the germline ends. From germline, CDR1 is SQVTM and CDR2 ANQGSEA. The CDR3 totals 13 residues. CDR3 bases: TGCAGCGTTGTCATGAAGATTGGGACTGAAGCTTTCTTT. Translated, it gives CSVVMKIGTEAFF.

The rearrangement joins TRBV28 to TRBJ1-6; D possibly corresponds to TRBD1 (6 bases). Germline V lookup: CDR1 MDHEN, CDR2 SYDVKM. The CDR3 is 13 residues long. V was shortened by 5 bases and J by 10 bases, with 12 bases between the two germline ends. The CDR3 DNA follows: TGTGCCAGCAGTCAGGGTGGGGGCTCACCCCTCCACTTT. It encodes CASSQGGGSPLHF.

The gene calls are TRBV29-1 and TRBJ1-5; 11 positions match TRBD1. This CDR3 has 14 residues. Per the germline V gene, CDR1 is SQVTM and CDR2 is ANQGSEA. Trimming cost V 6 bases and J 6 bases; bases outside gene matches: 7. CDR3 DNA sequence: TGCAGCGTGGGAGAGGGACAGGGGGTTCAGCCCCAGCATTTT. This translates into CSVGEGQGVQPQHF.

The chain carries TRBV9 and TRBJ2-7; 13 bases match TRBD2. The V segment lost 3 bases and the J segment 6 bases; nucleotides outside the gene matches: 3. Germline CDR1 reads SGDLS; CDR2 reads YYNGEE. This CDR3 is built from 14 residues. Here the CDR3 DNA reads TGTGCCAGCAGCGACGGACTAGCGGGAGTCGAGCAGTACTTC. Residues: CASSDGLAGVEQYF.

The V and J genes are TRBV7-3 and TRBJ1-1; 9 bases are shared with TRBD1. The length of the CDR3 is 15 residues. Germline-derived CDR1 and CDR2 are SGHTA and FQGTGA. J was trimmed by 2 bases and V by 4 bases; bases with no gene match: 5. The CDR3 reads CASSWGTGPNTEAFF. Written as DNA, the CDR3 is TGTGCCAGCAGCTGGGGGACAGGGCCTAACACTGAAGCTTTCTTT.

This clone was detected once. The rearrangement joins TRBV9 to TRBJ2-2; 8 nucleotides align to TRBD2. The CDR3 extends over 18 amino acids. The germline gives CDR1 SGDLS, CDR2 YYNGEE. With V trimmed by 0 bases and J by 4 bases, 11 bases remained unmatched. The CDR3 here is CASSVGSAGVLFTGELFF. CDR3 DNA sequence: TGTGCCAGCAGCGTAGGTTCAGCGGGGGTTCTATTCACCGGGGAGCTGTTTTTT.

Concerning this clone: Within the sample, other DNA sequences also encode this same CDR3. CDR3 in amino acids: CASSQDYTGELFF. CDR3 in DNA: TGCGCCAGCAGCCAAGATTACACCGGGGAGCTGTTTTTT. This chain joins TRBV4-3 and TRBJ2-2; D unresolved. The CDR3 loop spans 13 amino acids. Between the trimmed V and J ends, which lost 0 bases and 3 bases, there was a span of 2 bases. Per germline, CDR1 LGHNA and CDR2 YSLEER.

The V call is TRBV11-3, the J call TRBJ2-3; D possibly corresponds to TRBD2 (5 bases). The CDR3 sequence is 15 residues long. V lost 5 bases and J lost 0, with 12 bases in between. CDR1 is SGHNT, CDR2 YENEEA, per germline. Here the CDR3 DNA reads TGTGCCAGCAGCCTAGGACGGACTAGCACAGATACGCAGTATTTT. Protein sequence: CASSLGRTSTDTQYF.

The V and J genes are TRBV7-3 and TRBJ1-1; 8 bases match TRBD1. With V trimmed by 0 bases and J by 12 bases, 6 bases remained unmatched. Per the germline V gene, CDR1 is SGHTA and CDR2 is FQGTGA. The CDR3 length is 13 residues. Here the CDR3 reads CASSLTGDRKTFF. The CDR3, as DNA: TGTGCCAGCAGCTTAACCGGGGACAGGAAAACTTTCTTT.

The sample holds one count of this clone. The rearrangement links TRBV4-3 to TRBJ1-2; D perhaps matches TRBD1 (6 bases). The V end was cut by 4 bases, the J end by 0 bases, with 6 bases between. Germline V gene data show CDR1 as LGHNA and CDR2 as YSLEER. The CDR3 is 13 residues long. The CDR3 sequence: CASSRTANYGYTF. In DNA form, the CDR3 reads TGCGCCAGCAGCCGGACAGCTAACTATGGCTACACCTTC.

Here the CDR3 DNA reads TGTGCCAGCAGTTCAGGGGGAATCTCCTACGAGCAGTACTTC. Its protein is CASSSGGISYEQYF. The chain joins TRBV27 to TRBJ2-7; TRBD1 agrees at 7 bases. This CDR3 spans 14 amino acids. The J segment lost 0 bases and the V segment lost 4 bases, leaving 3 bases of the junction unmatched. Per the germline V gene, CDR1 is MNHEY and CDR2 is SMNVEV (reference sequence).

The rearrangement links TRBV30 to TRBJ1-6; unclear D gene. The V end lost 2 bases, the J end lost 7 bases, and 9 bases lay between the germline ends. Germline loops: CDR1 GTSNPN, CDR2 SVGIG (reference sequence). This CDR3 contains 13 residues. The CDR3 coding sequence is TGTGCCTGGAGTTTGGCCTCAAATTCACCCCTCCACTTT. Amino acid sequence: CAWSLASNSPLHF. Complete variable domain (other parts from reference TRBV30 and TRBJ1-6): SQTIHQWPATLVQPVGSPLSLECTVEGTSNPNLYWYRQAAGRGLQLLFYSVGIGQISSEVPQNLSASRPQDRQFILSSKKLLLSDSGFYLCAWSLASNSPLHFGNGTRLTVT.

The sample holds one count of this clone. This chain links TRBV5-4 with TRBJ2-3; TRBD2 agrees at 7 bases. The CDR3 has 16 residues. Losses at the gene ends were 2 bases for V and 2 bases for J; bases not matched to a gene: 8. CDR1 is SGHNT and CDR2 is YYREEE in the germline V gene (reference sequence). In DNA form, the CDR3 reads TGTGCCAGCAGCTTTGGGGCGGGGGTCCTCACAGATACGCAGTATTTT. Its translation: CASSFGAGVLTDTQYF. The full variable domain, completed using reference TRBV5-4 and TRBJ2-3, is ETGVTQSPTHLIKTRGQQVTLRCSSQSGHNTVSWYQQALGQGPQFIFQYYREEENGRGNFPPRFSGLQFPNYSSELNVNALELDDSALYLCASSFGAGVLTDTQYFGPGTRLTVL.

J is TRBJ2-1 and V is TRBV13, with D perhaps matching TRBD2 (6 bases). The CDR3 totals 15 residues. The ends were cut back, 6 bases at V and 0 bases at J, with 12 bases in the middle. The germline V gene has CDR1 PRHDT and CDR2 FYEKMQ (reference sequence). The chain's CDR3 is CASRPPGVSYNEQFF. The CDR3 coding sequence is TGTGCCAGCAGACCCCCGGGGGTCTCCTACAATGAGCAGTTCTTC.

This sequence joins TRBV6-5 and TRBJ1-5; D unresolved. The CDR3 is 15 residues long. V was cut by 6 bases and J by 0 bases, with 12 bases left in between. Germline CDR1 is MNHEY and CDR2 is SVGAGI. The CDR3 protein is CASSRPADSNQPQHF. The DNA for the CDR3 is TGTGCCAGCAGCAGACCAGCGGATAGCAATCAGCCCCAGCATTTT.

This rearrangement joins TRBV19 to TRBJ1-3; perhaps TRBD1 as D (5 bases). Germline values: CDR1 LNHDA, CDR2 SQIVND (reference sequence). The length of the CDR3 is 17 residues. V dropped 1 base and J dropped 4 bases, with 17 bases sitting between them. The CDR3 nucleotides read TGTGCCAGTAGTATAGCCGCTTTGGGGCGGGCCGGAAACACCATATATTTT. It codes for CASSIAALGRAGNTIYF.